The clone carrying this T cell receptor beta chain was detected a few times. This sample is drawn from a study of blood T cell repertoires in COVID-19. Looking at the study overall: Samples representing acute and convalescent COVID-19 were sourced from the United States, Italy and Spain. Sources were T cells, B-cell-depleted T cells, or PBMCs; the material itself was cDNA or gDNA.

There are 13 residues in the CDR3. V lost 1 base and J lost 7, with 13 bases in between. The germline V gene has CDR1 GTSNPN and CDR2 SVGIG (reference sequence). Assay used: immunoSEQ multiplex PCR; TCRdb lists only in-frame clones, some missing. Of 95,000 to 150,000 clones detected, 90% appear once; the ten largest clones hold 3.8%. Sequencing used peripheral blood. The clonotype originates from a woman aged 60-75 years with COVID-19, enrolled during active disease. The chain uses TRBV30 and TRBJ1-2; D may be TRBD1 (6 bases). The CDR3: CAWSEAQGAGYTF. In nucleotides, the CDR3 is TGTGCCTGGAGTGAGGCACAGGGCGCTGGCTACACCTTC.